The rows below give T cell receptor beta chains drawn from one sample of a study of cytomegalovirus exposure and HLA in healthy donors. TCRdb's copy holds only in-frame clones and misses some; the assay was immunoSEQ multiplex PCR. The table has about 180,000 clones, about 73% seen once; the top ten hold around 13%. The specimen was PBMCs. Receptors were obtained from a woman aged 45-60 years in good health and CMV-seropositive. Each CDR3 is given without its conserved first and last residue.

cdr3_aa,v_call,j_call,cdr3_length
ASSLVPSSYNSPLH,TRBV11-2,TRBJ1-6,14
ASSFYRGHTGELF,TRBV27,TRBJ2-2,13
ASSSTGLVSGNTIY,TRBV11-2,TRBJ1-3,14
ASSSGNSYNEQF,TRBV19,TRBJ2-1,12
ASSPEESSYNEQF,TRBV2,TRBJ2-1,13
ASSELGWDRGYSRRLQETQY,TRBV21-1,TRBJ2-5,20
ASSATGPYEQY,TRBV6-1,TRBJ2-7,11
ASSDPGVSGSPLH,TRBV9,TRBJ1-6,13
ASSPGVAGGGRRTQY,TRBV19,TRBJ2-5,15
ASSVGGGGTFGGELF,TRBV9,TRBJ2-2,15
SASDSYEQY,TRBV20-1,TRBJ2-7,9
ALGGGGTGELF,TRBV30,TRBJ2-2,11
ASSERRGPATNEKLF,TRBV2,TRBJ1-4,15
ASRTVKNTEAF,TRBV2,TRBJ1-1,11
ASSPWDSWGSDTQY,TRBV27,TRBJ2-3,14
ASSKALFLRDKQF,TRBV21-1,TRBJ2-1,13
SVSVAYNEQF,TRBV29-1,TRBJ2-1,10
ASHQEGGMDTEAF,TRBV5-1,TRBJ1-1,13
ASSPMDRPMSNQPQH,TRBV2,TRBJ1-5,15
AWSQPGTRANYGYT,TRBV30,TRBJ1-2,14
ASSLTGQGGHEQY,TRBV5-1,TRBJ2-7,13
ASNEGGILPGAF,TRBV19,TRBJ1-1,12
ASSNRQGWETQY,TRBV5-4,TRBJ2-5,12
ASRRSLDDEQF,TRBV11-3,TRBJ2-1,11
ASSLTGGYTSTDTQY,TRBV7-9,TRBJ2-3,15
ASSLSLRVKYEQY,TRBV28,TRBJ2-7,13
ASSLRQTGTNEKLF,TRBV5-1,TRBJ1-4,14
ASQLTRGGYT,TRBV6-1,TRBJ1-2,10
ASSARTGGWEQY,TRBV2,TRBJ2-7,12
ASLVPSGNTIY,TRBV16,TRBJ1-3,11
ASSFSGDSYNEQF,TRBV5-1,TRBJ2-1,13
ASSLGPGGSSYNEQF,TRBV13,TRBJ2-1,15
ASRRTGNRGNTEAF,TRBV19,TRBJ1-1,14
AWGIGGMETQY,TRBV30,TRBJ2-5,11
ASSYRGQEGNEQF,TRBV6-5,TRBJ2-1,13
ASTGSWGDYGYT,TRBV6-1,TRBJ1-2,12
ASRTEHNNQPQH,TRBV6-1,TRBJ1-5,12
AWMEAGGYNEQF,TRBV30,TRBJ2-1,12
ASSLFRETPLH,TRBV11-2,TRBJ1-6,11
ASSLAPTGASSYEQY,TRBV7-8,TRBJ2-7,15
ASRTGQGFGEAF,TRBV19,TRBJ1-1,12
ASSLATANTEAF,TRBV5-1,TRBJ1-1,12
ASSPGGSSNQPQH,TRBV11-2,TRBJ1-5,13
ASSLIGLDTGELF,TRBV11-3,TRBJ2-2,13
ASSQGSSIGPQH,TRBV4-1,TRBJ1-5,12
ASSLYSGELF,TRBV7-9,TRBJ2-2,10
ASSQTGGRDTQY,TRBV7-3,TRBJ2-3,12
ASSLASGGPYEQY,TRBV5-4,TRBJ2-7,13
ASSQFGQRNIQY,TRBV14,TRBJ2-4,12
ASSSGQGRTF,TRBV7-9,TRBJ1-1,10
ACDRSQETQY,TRBV30,TRBJ2-5,10
ASSLTGETYGYT,TRBV5-1,TRBJ1-2,12
ASTITPSGGDEQF,TRBV11-2,TRBJ2-1,13
ASSQDLVRDGQPLD,TRBV4-1,TRBJ1-6,14
ATQAGTGGLGQPQH,TRBV19,TRBJ1-5,14
ASSWGTSGPPTGELF,TRBV5-4,TRBJ2-2,15